This T cell receptor beta chain derives from a study of T cells in localized non-small cell lung cancer (dated by TCRdb to about 2020). At the level of the whole study: T cell repertoires of more than 200 early-stage NSCLC patients were analyzed, with tumors being compared against uninvolved tumor-adjacent lungs. The cohort was made up of roughly 250 treatment-naive NSCLC patients whose localized lung tumors had been resected. NSCLC patients had a mean age of approximately 70 years, and around 130 were male and 85 to 110 female.

At diagnosis, tumor, uninvolved tumor-adjacent lung and peripheral blood were collected and then preserved as a mix of FFPE and fresh-frozen material. For TCR repertoire profiling, blood samples were analyzed in the form of peripheral blood mononuclear cells. The immunoSEQ Assay was used to sequence TCR beta CDR3 regions from DNA. The authors' analysis ran thus. T cell density was computed as TCR beta template counts normalized to usable DNA estimated by amplifying housekeeping genes. Using the preseqR package, richness was estimated by extrapolating to 120,000 templates for tissue samples and 400,000 templates for PBMC samples. Clonality was defined by subtracting Pielou's evenness from one. Tissue-enriched TCRs were identified through differential abundance testing performed on productive amino-acid clonotypes, with a minimum total count of 5 and an alpha of 0.1. Repertoire overlap between compartments was quantified with the Jaccard Index and Morisita Overlap Index. GLIPH clustered TCR beta CDR3s with public tetramer-defined viral CDR3s; viral motifs required at least three viral sequences plus V-gene enrichment. Imported from immuneACCESS, the table was reduced by TCRdb to in-frame sequences with V and J called. These copies leave out some clones; in studies compared against another copy, an unresolved V gene accounts for under half, and the cause of the remainder is not known. Clone size and the V and J calls come from that table; the DNA yielded D and trimming. The sample records more than 45,000 clones, roughly 88% of which are singletons. The ten largest account for roughly 17% of the sample.

This clone occurred a few times. This receptor's antigen is unknown. Per-base quality was not reported, and no clone a single base away is much larger than it. General study outcomes and caveats: Uninvolved tumor-adjacent lung showed the highest T cell clonality, higher than tumor, which suggests more focused antigenic responses in the uninvolved tumor-adjacent lung. Multi-region tumor sequencing was not performed, so intratumor heterogeneity could not be excluded. Higher T cell density in blood was associated with longer overall survival, whereas higher clonality in adjacent lung was associated with shorter survival. Of the top 100 tumor clones, a median of 57 were detected in paired uninvolved adjacent lung; around 27 were also among that lung's top 100. Since the design was exploratory, TCR variables were selected using unadjusted p-values with no false-discovery rate correction.

The CDR3 spans 18 residues, from the cysteine through the phenylalanine. Only the CDR3 DNA is retained, 54 bases long and in frame from the first base. Trimming at the junction amounts to 0 bases on V and 3 bases on J, and the germline ends lie 19 bases apart. As encoded in the germline V gene, CDR1 is LGHNA while CDR2 is YSLEER. The chain is encoded by TRBV4-3 joined to TRBJ2-3; perhaps TRBD2 is the D gene, with 6 bases matching. The sequence was collected from a man between 40 and 75 years old with stage III lung adenocarcinoma. The sample in question was peripheral blood mononuclear cells, obtained before any cancer treatment. The CDR3 corresponds to CASSQESPVYSGTDTQYF. In nucleotide form, the sequence is TGCGCCAGCAGCCAAGAATCCCCTGTATATAGCGGAACAGATACGCAGTATTTT.